This is a list of T cell receptor beta chains from one sample in a study of beta chain features in type 1 diabetes. Measured with immunoSEQ multiplex PCR; TCRdb has only the in-frame clones, and not every one. The sample lists 350,000 to 400,000 clones; over 13% were seen once. Sequencing input: naive CD4+ T cells from blood. The source of these receptors is a woman aged 18-29 years in good health. Each CDR3 is given with its conserved first and last residue. A D gene is named only where the DNA matches it firmly. Not every row has a clone size; where given, it reads once, few, many or a size class.

>.|few|TRBJ2-7|TRBV6-5
CASSQGILAKEQYF
TGTGCCAGCAGTCAGGGGATATTAGCAAAGGAGCAGTACTTC
>TRBD2|.|TRBJ2-3|TRBV30
CAWSLAGLYTDTQYF
TGTGCCTGGAGTTTAGCGGGATTATACACAGATACGCAGTATTTT
>TRBD2|few|TRBJ2-1|TRBV9
CASSGTSGRGLEQFF
TGTGCCAGCAGCGGGACTAGCGGGAGAGGGCTTGAGCAGTTCTTC
>.|few|TRBJ1-1|TRBV27
CASSFIRAGARTEAFF
TGTGCCAGCAGTTTTATCAGGGCAGGGGCGCGGACTGAAGCTTTCTTT
>.|few|TRBJ1-2|TRBV5-6
CASSFTEQGYGYTF
TGTGCCAGCAGTTTCACCGAACAGGGTTACGGCTACACCTTC
>.|.|TRBJ2-4|TRBV28
CASSTPAKNIQYF
TGTGCCAGCAGTACTCCGGCCAAAAACATTCAGTACTTC
>.|.|TRBJ1-5|TRBV19
CASIREARRNQPQHF
TGTGCCAGTATCCGGGAGGCCCGGCGGAATCAGCCCCAGCATTTT
>TRBD2|few|TRBJ2-3|TRBV28
CASRGGSTDTQYF
TGTGCCAGCAGGGGAGGGAGCACAGATACGCAGTATTTT
>TRBD2|.|TRBJ2-1|TRBV2
CASSRTSGSNEQFF
TGTGCCAGCAGTAGGACTAGCGGGAGTAATGAGCAGTTCTTC
>.|.|TRBJ1-1|TRBV2
CASSRGGVGTEAFF
TGTGCCAGCAGTAGGGGAGGGGTAGGAACTGAAGCTTTCTTT
>.|.|TRBJ1-2|TRBV30
CAWSDRGGYTF
TGTGCCTGGAGTGACAGAGGGGGCTACACCTTC
>TRBD2|.|TRBJ2-5|TRBV7-3
CASSAGTSGLQETQYF
TGTGCCAGCAGCGCCGGGACTAGCGGGCTTCAAGAGACCCAGTACTTC
>.|few|TRBJ2-5|TRBV29-1
CSVEREWETQYF
TGCAGCGTTGAAAGGGAGTGGGAGACCCAGTACTTC
>TRBD2|few|TRBJ2-1|TRBV19
CASSILIAGVANEQFF
TGTGCCAGTAGTATCCTAATAGCGGGAGTAGCCAATGAGCAGTTCTTC
>.|.|TRBJ2-7|TRBV14
CASSPHKGRLSGFTYEQYF
TGTGCCAGCAGCCCACATAAAGGGCGACTGAGCGGCTTCACCTACGAGCAGTACTTC
>.|few|TRBJ2-7|TRBV6-5
CASSRWERAEQYF
TGTGCCAGCAGCCGTTGGGAGCGGGCCGAGCAGTACTTC
>TRBD2|few|TRBJ2-1|TRBV30
CAFLWKIGLAANNEQFF
TGTGCCTTCCTATGGAAAATCGGACTAGCGGCCAACAATGAGCAGTTCTTC
>TRBD2|.|TRBJ2-1|TRBV19
CANATSGTSGEQFF
TGTGCCAATGCGACTAGCGGGACTTCGGGGGAGCAGTTCTTC
>TRBD1|.|TRBJ1-2|TRBV30
CAWSDPGQGAYGYTF
TGTGCCTGGAGTGACCCTGGACAGGGGGCCTATGGCTACACCTTC
>TRBD2|.|TRBJ2-5|TRBV2
CASNRLAGGRRKETQYF
TGTGCCAGCAATAGGCTAGCGGGAGGTCGGAGAAAAGAGACCCAGTACTTC
>.|.|TRBJ1-1|TRBV5-1
CASSLNQGNTEAFF
TGCGCCAGCAGCTTGAATCAGGGAAACACTGAAGCTTTCTTT
>.|.|TRBJ2-5|TRBV25-1
CASSDLEASRGETQYF
TGTGCCAGCAGTGACCTCGAGGCGTCTAGAGGGGAGACCCAGTACTTC
>TRBD2|few|TRBJ2-5|TRBV5-4
CASSLGMLSSGSPGGETQYF
TGTGCCAGCAGCCTGGGAATGTTGTCTAGCGGGAGCCCCGGGGGAGAGACCCAGTACTTC